Below, 6 T cell receptor beta chains from the same sample are listed, as sequenced in a study of T-cell reconstitution after alpha-beta-depleted transplantation in children. Unique molecular identifiers featured in how the TCRbeta library was prepared. TCRdb reprocessed the PCR reads with MiXCR, giving one entry per CDR3 protein. Here the sample spans hundreds of thousands of distinct CDR3 sequences, 16% being singletons. The sample here was PBMCs, mostly from graft donor cells, taken 360 days after TCRalphabeta/CD19-depleted stem cell transplant. Receptor source: a male patient between 2 and 15 years old who had a stem cell transplant for acute lymphoblastic leukemia, so the T cells may come from the graft donor.

This chain links TRBV12-3 or TRBV12-4 with TRBJ2-1; perhaps TRBD2 as D (6 bases). V gave up 8 bases and J gave up 2 bases, with 19 bases separating them. The CDR3 runs 16 residues. CDR3 DNA: TGTGCCAGCGGTGTGGAGGGTGGGGGAACCTACAATGAGCAGTTCTTC. This codes for CASGVEGGGTYNEQFF.

The V gene is TRBV3-1, the J gene TRBJ2-3, with 15 nucleotides matching TRBD2. Germline trimming cut 4 bases from V and 3 bases from J; bases unmatched to any gene: 11. This CDR3 spans 19 amino acids. The germline gives CDR1 LGHDT, CDR2 YNNKEL (reference sequence). The CDR3 loop reads CASSPGLAGGGSGTDTQYF. The CDR3 DNA is TGTGCCAGCAGCCCGGGACTAGCGGGAGGCGGGAGCGGAACAGATACGCAGTATTTT.

The gene calls are TRBV6-2 or TRBV6-3 and TRBJ2-1, with 10 bases matching TRBD2. Unmatched junction bases numbered 6, after V lost 7 bases and J lost 3 bases. CDR1 is MNHEY and CDR2 is SVGEGT in the germline V gene. The CDR3 sequence is 15 residues long. CDR3 nucleotides: TGTGCCAGCACCGGACTAGCGGCCATCTACAATGAGCAGTTCTTC. As protein: CASTGLAAIYNEQFF.

There are a few counts of this clonotype. The V call is TRBV30, the J call TRBJ2-1, with 14 bases matching TRBD2. Germline values: CDR1 GTSNPN, CDR2 SVGIG (reference sequence). V was clipped by 5 bases and J by 4 bases; unmatched bases: 19. The CDR3 has 20 amino acids. CDR3 in DNA: TGTGCCTGGGGGGACAATAAAGTGGGACTAGCGGGAGAGGTTTACAATGAGCAGTTCTTC. It codes for CAWGDNKVGLAGEVYNEQFF. Full variable domain (rest looked up from reference TRBV30 and TRBJ2-1): SQTIHQWPATLVQPVGSPLSLECTVEGTSNPNLYWYRQAAGRGLQLLFYSVGIGQISSEVPQNLSASRPQDRQFILSSKKLLLSDSGFYLCAWGDNKVGLAGEVYNEQFFGPGTRLTVL.

This clonotype was detected many times. This chain connects TRBV4-2 to TRBJ2-1; 7 nucleotides match TRBD1. The CDR3 runs to 16 residues. Looked up from germline, CDR1 is LGHNA and CDR2 is YNFKEQ. Trimming removed 1 base from V and 4 bases from J; junction bases left unmatched: 7. CDR3 in DNA: TGTGCCAGCAGCCAAGTAGTGGACAGGTTTTACAATGAGCAGTTCTTC. It codes for CASSQVVDRFYNEQFF.

The V and J genes are TRBV7-2 and TRBJ2-5; maybe TRBD2 (5 bases). V lost 1 base, J lost 4 bases, and 13 bases lay in between. The CDR3 has 15 amino acids. In germline, CDR1 is SGHTA, CDR2 FQGNSA. CDR3 residues: CASSLGLGRTETQYF. CDR3 coding DNA: TGTGCCAGCAGCTTAGGGCTAGGGAGAACAGAGACCCAGTACTTC.